This TCR beta chain is from a study of blood T cell repertoires in COVID-19. Losses at the gene ends were 2 bases for V and 2 bases for J; bases not matched to a gene: 1. This CDR3 is 14 amino acids long. Germline CDR1 is SGHRS and CDR2 is YFSETQ. TCRdb's table, derived via immunoSEQ multiplex PCR, lists solely in-frame clones and lacks some. Among under 300,000 clones listed, nearly 90% were seen once. The source material was PBMCs or T cells enriched from blood (not recorded which). This TCR was recovered from a woman aged 25 to 39 who had recovered from COVID-19. This rearrangement joins TRBV5-1 to TRBJ2-7; 10 bases match TRBD1. CDR3 sequence: CASSFGTGAYEQYF. The CDR3 region has the DNA TGCGCCAGCAGCTTTGGGACAGGGGCCTACGAGCAGTACTTC. The variable domain in full, completed from reference TRBV5-1 and TRBJ2-7, reads KAGVTQTPRYLIKTRGQQVTLSCSPISGHRSVSWYQQTPGQGLQFLFEYFSETQRNKGNFPGRFSGRQFSNSRSEMNVSTLELGDSALYLCASSFGTGAYEQYFGPGTRLTVT.